This TCR beta chain was captured in a study of shared clonotypes between healthy human individuals. This CDR3 region has 17 residues. Germline V gives CDR1 LNHNV, CDR2 YYDKDF (reference sequence). V shed 1 base and J shed 5 bases, with 20 bases lying between them. Assay used: immunoSEQ multiplex PCR; TCRdb lists only in-frame clones, some missing. The sample consists of some 2.4 million clones, 93% of them appearing once. The sequencing sample was made of naive CD4+ T cells from PBMCs. Indicated subset: CD45RA+ positively selected. The receptor was isolated from a young man in good health. Some clones in this sample may be carry-over from other donors' samples. V is TRBV15 and J is TRBJ1-2; TRBD1 might be the D (6 bases). The CDR3 nucleotides read TGTGCCACCAGCAGAGCCCCCGGGGGCCATGGCTCATATGGCTACACCTTC. As protein: CATSRAPGGHGSYGYTF.